These 16 T cell receptor beta chains share one sample of origin, sequenced in a study of T cell clonality in common variable immunodeficiency. Findings and limits, study-wide: Reportedly, TCR beta sequences from common variable immunodeficiency showed fewer deletions and N-nucleotide insertions.

Generated by immunoSEQ multiplex PCR, the TCRdb table keeps only in-frame clones and is missing some. The sample yields approximately 21,000 clones, without any singletons. These receptors have no identified antigens. Material: peripheral blood mononuclear cells. The receptors shown here come from a human donor with common variable immunodeficiency.

The part of the CDR3 DNA that was read is TGTGCCAGCAGTGCTCTCCAAGAGACC. This sequence encodes CASSALQET. In full, the CDR3 is CASSALQETQYF. V gene TRBV6-1 combines with J gene TRBJ2-5; no definite D call. Read data end 3 residues before the CDR3 end; the end is taken from the germline J gene. From germline, CDR1 is MNHNS and CDR2 SASEGT. The CDR3 consists of 12 residues. V shed 4 bases and J shed 1 base, with 4 bases lying between them.

The sample holds a few counts of this clone. One junction end disagrees with the germline gene, perhaps due to a read error. The read ends 3 residues before the CDR3 terminus; that terminus is restored from the germline J gene. V is TRBV7-7 and J is TRBJ2-7; D is ambiguous. Germline CDR1 is SSHAT and CDR2 is FNYEAQ (reference sequence). The CDR3 totals 16 residues. The covered CDR3 bases are TGTGCTAGCAGCTTAGACAAAGGGTCAACTTCCTACGAG. Protein sequence: CASSLDKGSTSYE. The entire CDR3 protein reads CASSLDKGSTSYEQYF.

Turning to this clone: The read ends 3 residues early relative to the CDR3; the germline J gene fills the gap. V gene TRBV6-2 or TRBV6-3 combines with J gene TRBJ2-7, with D unclear. The V gene's germline CDR1 is MNHEY and CDR2 SVGEGT. CDR3 length: 14 residues. The ends were cut back, 2 bases at V and 4 bases at J, with 12 bases in the middle. CDR3 loop: CASSYPHARYEQYF. The CDR3 DNA, read in part, is TGTGCCAGCAGTTACCCCCACGCAAGGTACGAG.

A few counts support this clone. From the germline J gene comes the end of the CDR3, since the read stops 3 residues before it. The V gene is TRBV18, the J gene TRBJ2-3; D may be TRBD1 (5 bases). This CDR3 is 14 amino acids long. Germline values: CDR1 KGHSH, CDR2 LQKENI. Trimming removed 5 bases from V and 6 bases from J, with 15 bases in between. CDR3 protein: CASSDNWGADTQYF. Incomplete CDR3 DNA: TGTGCCAGCTCAGATAATTGGGGCGCGGATACG.

This clone was counted between two and nine times. The read finishes 3 residues shy of the CDR3 end, and the germline J gene is used to complete it. The chain joins TRBV7-3 to TRBJ2-2, with 7 bases fitting TRBD1. The CDR3 runs 14 residues. Looked up from germline, CDR1 is SGHTA and CDR2 is FQGTGA. V dropped 5 bases and J dropped 6; count of bases not matched to a gene: 6. Incomplete CDR3 DNA: TGTGCCAGCAGCCGGACAGGATCGGCCGGGGAG. As protein: CASSRTGSAGE. In full, the CDR3 reads CASSRTGSAGELFF.

This clone occurred a few times. The CDR3 end lies 3 residues beyond the end of the read and is filled in from the germline J gene. This rearrangement joins TRBV19 to TRBJ1-5; TRBD1 is a possible D gene (5 bases). The CDR3 covers 13 residues. The germline V gene encodes CDR1 LNHDA and CDR2 SQIVND (reference sequence). The V end was cut by 10 bases, the J end by 1 base, with 11 bases between. Partial CDR3 DNA: TGTGCCACCAACGACAGAAGCAATCAGCCC. This sequence encodes CATNDRSNQP. In full, the CDR3 reads CATNDRSNQPQHF.

This clone is labeled medium-sized. Coverage ceases 3 residues before the CDR3 finishes, and the germline J gene fills in the end. The chain is built from TRBV29-1 and TRBJ1-1; a possible D gene is TRBD1 (5 bases). CDR3 length equals 13 residues. Trimming left V 6 bases short and J 3 bases short, with 14 bases between. Looked up from germline, CDR1 is SQVTM and CDR2 is ANQGSEA. The DNA read from the CDR3 is TGCAGCGTGACGAGGGGAGGGCACACTGAA. Translated, it gives CSVTRGGHTE. The full CDR3 reads CSVTRGGHTEAFF.

On this clone itself: Sequencing ends 3 residues short of the CDR3 end; the germline J gene provides the rest. This sequence joins TRBV18 and TRBJ1-5; D is ambiguous. Looked up from germline, CDR1 is KGHSH and CDR2 is LQKENI. V dropped 4 bases and J dropped 4 bases, with 23 bases sitting between them. The CDR3 extends over 18 amino acids. The CDR3 bases that were read are TGTGCCAGCTCACGACTCCCATCCGCCGGGTCCACAAATCAGCCC. The encoded protein is CASSRLPSAGSTNQP. The CDR3 as a whole reads CASSRLPSAGSTNQPQHF.

This clone was observed a few times. The CDR3 end is not reached by the read, which stops 3 residues before it; the germline J gene fills it in. The chain couples TRBV7-3 to TRBJ2-7; possibly TRBD1 for D (5 bases). There are 15 residues in the CDR3. V lost 3 bases, J lost 4 bases, and 16 bases lay in between. Per the germline V gene, CDR1 is SGHTA and CDR2 is FQGTGA. The CDR3 loop is CASSFLQGVMYEQYF. The part of the CDR3 DNA that was read is TGTGCCAGCAGCTTTCTTCAGGGTGTTATGTACGAG.

This clone has more than one count but fewer than ten. The sequence runs out 3 residues before the end of the CDR3; the remainder is reconstructed from the germline J gene. The V and J genes are TRBV5-1 and TRBJ2-7; D possibly corresponds to TRBD1 (6 bases). CDR3 length equals 15 residues. In germline, CDR1 is SGHRS, CDR2 YFSETQ. V lost 0 bases to trimming and J lost 4 bases, with 14 bases between them. CDR3 bases read: TGCGCCAGCAGCTTGGATGGACAGAGGCCTTACGAG. It is translated as CASSLDGQRPYE. The entire CDR3 protein is CASSLDGQRPYEQYF.

Concerning this clone itself: The CDR3 end is not reached by the read, which stops 3 residues before it; the germline J gene fills it in. The genes are TRBV20-1 and TRBJ2-1; TRBD2 might be the D (6 bases). Germline CDR1 is DFQATT and CDR2 is SNEGSKA (reference sequence). The CDR3 has 15 amino acids. Between the trimmed V and J ends, which lost 4 bases and 5 bases, there was a span of 18 bases. CDR3: CSANGFQTSDNEQFF. The CDR3 bases that were read are TGCAGTGCTAACGGGTTCCAGACTAGTGACAATGAG.

Details on this clone: The CDR3 goes on 3 residues after the read ends, and that part is filled in from the germline J gene. The V call is TRBV6-1, the J call TRBJ2-3; TRBD2 matches 7 bases. CDR3 length equals 17 residues. V shed 0 bases and J 7 bases; nucleotides not matched to a gene: 13. The germline CDR1 and CDR2 sequences are MNHNS and SASEGT. CDR3 amino acids: CASSEAWGGVGLNTQYF. The CDR3 DNA, read in part, is TGTGCCAGCAGTGAAGCGTGGGGGGGAGTAGGTCTAAATACG.

This clone was seen a handful of times. The read comes to an end 3 residues before the CDR3 does, leaving the germline J gene to fill in the end. This chain uses TRBV6-2 or TRBV6-3 with TRBJ1-5, with D tentatively TRBD1 (6 bases). Germline lookup yields CDR1 MNHEY and CDR2 SVGEGT. The CDR3 consists of 15 residues. Trimming took 7 bases from V and 3 from J, leaving 16 bases between them. The CDR3 reads CASKTDRIINQPQHF. The DNA read from the CDR3 is TGTGCCAGCAAAACTGACAGGATCATCAATCAGCCC.

To note about this clone: The read ends 3 residues early relative to the CDR3; the germline J gene fills the gap. This chain uses TRBV6-2 or TRBV6-3 with TRBJ2-2; TRBD1 matches at 8 bases. This CDR3 is built from 16 residues. V shed 5 bases and J 4 bases; nucleotides not matched to a gene: 9. Germline V gives CDR1 MNHEY, CDR2 SVGEGT. The part of the CDR3 DNA that was read is TGTGCCAGCAGTAACACTCCGGGACAGGCCACCGGGGAG. Translating it yields CASSNTPGQATGE. In full, the CDR3 reads CASSNTPGQATGELFF.

The table lists this clone with a few counts. The CDR3 end falls 3 residues outside the read, so it is completed with the germline J gene. V usage is TRBV19 and J usage is TRBJ2-7, with 11 bases fitting TRBD1. The CDR3 contains 15 residues. CDR1 is LNHDA, CDR2 SQIVND, per germline (reference sequence). V shed 6 bases and J 3 bases; nucleotides not matched to a gene: 7. The CDR3 here is CASRGTGTGGYEQYF. The sequenced CDR3 bases are TGTGCCAGTAGAGGGACCGGGACAGGGGGCTACGAG. The whole variable domain, filled in from reference TRBV19 and TRBJ2-7, reads DGGITQSPKYLFRKEGQNVTLSCEQNLNHDAMYWYRQDPGQGLRLIYYSQIVNDFQKGDIAEGYSVSREKKESFPLTVTSAQKNPTAFYLCASRGTGTGGYEQYFGPGTRLTVT.

This clone was counted only a few times. The read comes to an end 3 residues before the CDR3 does, leaving the germline J gene to fill in the end. The chain uses TRBV7-9 and TRBJ2-1; 9 bases are shared with TRBD2. The V segment lost 5 bases and the J segment 3 bases; nucleotides outside the gene matches: 5. CDR1 and CDR2 (germline): SEHNR, FQNEAQ (reference sequence). This CDR3 has 15 amino acids. The CDR3 region is CASSRETSGYNEQFF. Partial CDR3 DNA: TGTGCCAGCAGCCGCGAGACTAGCGGCTACAATGAG.